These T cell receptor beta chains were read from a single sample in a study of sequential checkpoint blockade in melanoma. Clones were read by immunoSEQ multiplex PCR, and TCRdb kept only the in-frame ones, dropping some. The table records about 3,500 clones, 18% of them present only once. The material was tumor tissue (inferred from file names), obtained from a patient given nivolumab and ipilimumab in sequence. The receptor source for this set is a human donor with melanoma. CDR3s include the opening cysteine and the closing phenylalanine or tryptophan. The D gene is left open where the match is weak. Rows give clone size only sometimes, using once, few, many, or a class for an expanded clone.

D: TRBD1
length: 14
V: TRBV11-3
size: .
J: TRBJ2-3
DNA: TGTGCCAGCAGGCCGACAGGGGGGACAGATACGCAGTATTTT
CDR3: CASRPTGGTDTQYF

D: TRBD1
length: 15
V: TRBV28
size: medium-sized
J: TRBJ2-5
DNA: TGTGCCAGCAGTTTAAACAGGGGGCTCTATGAGACCCAGTACTTC
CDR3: CASSLNRGLYETQYF

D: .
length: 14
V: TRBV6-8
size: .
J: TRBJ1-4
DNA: TGTGCCAGCAGTTACGGGGGGCTTGGGGAAAAACTGTTTTTT
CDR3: CASSYGGLGEKLFF

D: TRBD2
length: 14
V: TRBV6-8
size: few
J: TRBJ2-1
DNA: TGTGCCAGCCGACTAGCGGGGGGGCGGGATGAGCAGTTCTTC
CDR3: CASRLAGGRDEQFF

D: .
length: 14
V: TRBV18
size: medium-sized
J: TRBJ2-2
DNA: TGTGCCAGCTCATTACAGCCAAACACCGGGGAGCTGTTTTTT
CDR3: CASSLQPNTGELFF

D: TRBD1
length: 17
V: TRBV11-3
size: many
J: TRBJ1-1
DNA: TGTGCCAGCAGCTTTCCTAGACAGGGGGTCGGGAACACTGAAGCTTTCTTT
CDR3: CASSFPRQGVGNTEAFF

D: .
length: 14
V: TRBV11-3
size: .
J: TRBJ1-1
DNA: TGTGCCAGCAGCTTAGGACGCTTGAACACTGAAGCTTTCTTT
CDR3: CASSLGRLNTEAFF

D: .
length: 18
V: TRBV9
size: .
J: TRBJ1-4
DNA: TGTGCCAGCAGCGTAGGGGGGCAGGCCGTCGCAACTAATGAAAAACTGTTTTTT
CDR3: CASSVGGQAVATNEKLFF

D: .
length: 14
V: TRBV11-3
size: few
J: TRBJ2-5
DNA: TGTGCCAGCAGCGTCTTACAGGGTGACGAGACCCAGTACTTC
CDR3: CASSVLQGDETQYF

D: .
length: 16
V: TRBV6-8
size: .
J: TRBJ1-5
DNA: TGTGCCAGCAGACGCTACAGGGTGTCGAGCAATCAGCCCCAGCATTTT
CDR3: CASRRYRVSSNQPQHF

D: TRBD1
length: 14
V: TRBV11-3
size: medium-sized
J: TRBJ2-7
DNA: TGTGCCAGCAGCTTACTAGACAGGGGAGGCGAGCAGTACTTC
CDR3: CASSLLDRGGEQYF

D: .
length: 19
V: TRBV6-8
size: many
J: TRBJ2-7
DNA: TGTGCCAGCAGTTACTCCCGTCGGGACTTTGATGGGGATCCCTACGAGCAGTACTTC
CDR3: CASSYSRRDFDGDPYEQYF

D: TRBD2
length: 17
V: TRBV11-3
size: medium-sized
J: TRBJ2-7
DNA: TGTGCCAGCAGCTCTTCCTCACTAGCGGGGTCCCCCTACGAGCAGTACTTC
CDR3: CASSSSSLAGSPYEQYF

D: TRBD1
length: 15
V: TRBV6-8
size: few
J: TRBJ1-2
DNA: TGTGCCAGCAGTTACTCGAAAGGGGGCACCTATGGCTACACCTTC
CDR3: CASSYSKGGTYGYTF

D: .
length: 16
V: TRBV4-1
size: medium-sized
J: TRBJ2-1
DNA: TGCGCCAGCAGCCAAGAGTTAGCAGCCTCCTACAATGAGCAGTTCTTC
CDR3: CASSQELAASYNEQFF

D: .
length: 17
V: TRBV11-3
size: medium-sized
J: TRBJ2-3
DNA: TGTGCCAGCAGCTTAGAAAAGGGATGGCGTATCACAGATACGCAGTATTTT
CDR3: CASSLEKGWRITDTQYF